The 2 T cell receptor beta chains below come from one sample, sequenced in a study of cytomegalovirus exposure and HLA in healthy donors. PCR used 60 Vbeta primers and 13 Jbeta primers. Only in-frame clones appear in the TCRdb table, and some are missing; sequencing was by immunoSEQ multiplex PCR. Of approximately 150,000 clones listed, around 80% are singletons. Sequenced sample: PBMCs. The receptors stem from a man between 35 and 55 years old in good health and CMV-seronegative.

The V gene is TRBV2, the J gene TRBJ2-5; 8 bases line up with TRBD2. The assigned J gene may be wrong: the sequence end matches TRBJ2-7 better. The CDR3 has 14 amino acids. Looked up from germline, CDR1 is SNHLY and CDR2 is FYNNEI. The CDR3 DNA sequence: TGTGCCAGTGACCTACTAGCGGAAGTGAACGAGCAGTACTTC. It yields the protein CASDLLAEVNEQYF.

The V and J genes are TRBV30 and TRBJ2-5; TRBD2 aligns across 7 bases. V gave up 4 bases and J gave up 7 bases; unmatched junction bases: 9. There are 13 residues in the CDR3. The germline V gene has CDR1 GTSNPN and CDR2 SVGIG (reference sequence). The CDR3 bases are TGTGCCTGGAACCTCGCAGGCGGGGGGACCCAGTACTTC. It is translated as CAWNLAGGGTQYF. The variable domain in full, with the rest retrieved from reference TRBV30 and TRBJ2-5, is SQTIHQWPATLVQPVGSPLSLECTVEGTSNPNLYWYRQAAGRGLQLLFYSVGIGQISSEVPQNLSASRPQDRQFILSSKKLLLSDSGFYLCAWNLAGGGTQYFGPGTRLLVL.